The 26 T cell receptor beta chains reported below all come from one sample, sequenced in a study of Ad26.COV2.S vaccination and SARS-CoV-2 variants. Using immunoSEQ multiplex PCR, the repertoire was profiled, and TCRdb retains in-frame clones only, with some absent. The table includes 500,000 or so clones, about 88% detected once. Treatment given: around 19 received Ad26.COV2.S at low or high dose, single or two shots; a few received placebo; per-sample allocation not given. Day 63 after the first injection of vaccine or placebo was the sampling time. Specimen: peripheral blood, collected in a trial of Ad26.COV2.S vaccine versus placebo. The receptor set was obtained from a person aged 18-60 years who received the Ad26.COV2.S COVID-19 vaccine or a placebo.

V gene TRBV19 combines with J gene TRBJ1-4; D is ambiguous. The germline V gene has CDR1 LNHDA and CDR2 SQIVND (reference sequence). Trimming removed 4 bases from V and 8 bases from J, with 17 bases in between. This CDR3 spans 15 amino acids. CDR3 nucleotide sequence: TGTGCCAGTAGTACCGGGTCGAGAGGACGAGAAAAACTGTTTTTT. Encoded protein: CASSTGSRGREKLFF.

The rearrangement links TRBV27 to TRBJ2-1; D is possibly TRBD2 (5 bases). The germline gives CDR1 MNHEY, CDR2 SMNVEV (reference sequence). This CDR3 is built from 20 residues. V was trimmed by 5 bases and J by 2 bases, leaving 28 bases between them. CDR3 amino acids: CASSKYRMMRAPWAYNEQFF. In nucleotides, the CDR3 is TGTGCCAGCAGTAAATACCGAATGATGAGGGCGCCCTGGGCCTACAATGAGCAGTTCTTC.

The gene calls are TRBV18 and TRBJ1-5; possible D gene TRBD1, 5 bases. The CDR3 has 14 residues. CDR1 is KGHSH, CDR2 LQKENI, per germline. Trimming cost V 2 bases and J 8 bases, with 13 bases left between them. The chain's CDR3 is CASSPNQGVEPQHF. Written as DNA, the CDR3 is TGTGCCAGCTCACCAAACCAGGGCGTTGAGCCCCAGCATTTT.

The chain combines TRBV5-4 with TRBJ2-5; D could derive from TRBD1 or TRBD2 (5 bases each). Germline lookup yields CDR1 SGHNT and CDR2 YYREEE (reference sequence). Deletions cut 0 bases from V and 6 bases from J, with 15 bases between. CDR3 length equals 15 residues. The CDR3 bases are TGTGCCAGCAGCTTGGAAGCAGGGACGGGAAAGACCCAGTACTTC. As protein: CASSLEAGTGKTQYF.

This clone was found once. The CDR3 sequence: CASSLDRGPYNEQFF. In nucleotides, the CDR3 is TGTGCCAGCAGCCTGGACAGGGGGCCTTACAATGAGCAGTTCTTC. This chain joins TRBV7-7 and TRBJ2-1; 11 bases are shared with TRBD1. Germline CDR1 is SSHAT and CDR2 is FNYEAQ (reference sequence). J lost 4 bases, V lost 5 bases, and 4 bases had no gene match. This CDR3 has 15 amino acids.

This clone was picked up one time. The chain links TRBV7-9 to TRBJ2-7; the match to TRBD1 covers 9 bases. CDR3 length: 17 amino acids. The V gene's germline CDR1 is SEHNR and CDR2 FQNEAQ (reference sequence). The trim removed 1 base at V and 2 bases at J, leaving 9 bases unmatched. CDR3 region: CASSLGVWDRDAYEQYF. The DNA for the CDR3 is TGTGCCAGCAGCTTAGGGGTCTGGGACAGGGATGCCTACGAGCAGTACTTC.

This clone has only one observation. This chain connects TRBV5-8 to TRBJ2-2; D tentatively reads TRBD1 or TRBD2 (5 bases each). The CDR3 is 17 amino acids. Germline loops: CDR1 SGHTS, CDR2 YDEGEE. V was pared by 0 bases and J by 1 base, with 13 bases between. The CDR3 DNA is TGTGCCAGCAGCTTGGTGTGGGGACCCCAGAACACCGGGGAGCTGTTTTTT. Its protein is CASSLVWGPQNTGELFF.

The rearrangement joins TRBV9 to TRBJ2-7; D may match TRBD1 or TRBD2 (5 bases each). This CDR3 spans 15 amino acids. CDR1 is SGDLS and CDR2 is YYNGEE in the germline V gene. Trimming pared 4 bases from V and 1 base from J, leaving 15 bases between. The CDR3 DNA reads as TGTGCCAGCAGCCCCCACGGGACGGATTCCTACGAGCAGTACTTC. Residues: CASSPHGTDSYEQYF.

The CDR3, as DNA: TGTGCCAGCAGTTACTCGACGGTTTTAGAGACCCAGTACTTC. Its translation is CASSYSTVLETQYF. The chain is built from TRBV6-2 or TRBV6-3 and TRBJ2-5; D is ambiguous. This CDR3 has 14 amino acids. Germline-derived CDR1 and CDR2 are MNHEY and SVGEGT. The V gene lost 0 bases and the J gene lost 4 bases, with 9 bases spanning the gap.

The CDR3 reads CASSLSTDVNEKLFF. CDR3 sequence (DNA): TGCGCCAGCAGCTTGTCAACTGACGTTAATGAAAAACTGTTTTTT. V and J are TRBV5-1 and TRBJ1-4; D not certain. Deletions cut 1 base from V and 4 bases from J, with 11 bases between. The CDR3 runs to 15 residues. The germline CDR1 and CDR2 sequences are SGHRS and YFSETQ.

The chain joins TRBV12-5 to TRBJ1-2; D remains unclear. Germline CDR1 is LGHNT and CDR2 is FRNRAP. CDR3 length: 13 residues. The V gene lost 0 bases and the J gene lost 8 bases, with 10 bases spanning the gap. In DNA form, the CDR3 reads TGTGCTAGTGGTTTGGTTTCCGGGTTGGGCTACACCTTC. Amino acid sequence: CASGLVSGLGYTF.

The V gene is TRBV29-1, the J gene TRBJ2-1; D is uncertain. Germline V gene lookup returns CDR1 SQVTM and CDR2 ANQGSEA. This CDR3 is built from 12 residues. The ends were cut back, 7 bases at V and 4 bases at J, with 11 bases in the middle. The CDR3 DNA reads TGCAGCGCGGACCTGGAGTACAATGAGCAGTTCTTC. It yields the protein CSADLEYNEQFF.

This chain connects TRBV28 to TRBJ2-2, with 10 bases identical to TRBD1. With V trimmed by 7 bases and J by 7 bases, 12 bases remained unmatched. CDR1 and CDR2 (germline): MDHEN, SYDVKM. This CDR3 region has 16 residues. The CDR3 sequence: CASNPPGQGRNGELFF. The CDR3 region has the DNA TGTGCCAGCAACCCTCCGGGACAGGGGAGAAACGGGGAGCTGTTTTTT.

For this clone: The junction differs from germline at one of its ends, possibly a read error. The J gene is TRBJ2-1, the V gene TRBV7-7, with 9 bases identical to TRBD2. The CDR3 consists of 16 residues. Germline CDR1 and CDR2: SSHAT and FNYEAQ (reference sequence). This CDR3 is CASSRYFSGSLNEQFF. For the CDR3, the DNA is TGTGCTAGCAGCCGCTATTTTAGCGGGAGTTTAAATGAGCAGTTCTTC.

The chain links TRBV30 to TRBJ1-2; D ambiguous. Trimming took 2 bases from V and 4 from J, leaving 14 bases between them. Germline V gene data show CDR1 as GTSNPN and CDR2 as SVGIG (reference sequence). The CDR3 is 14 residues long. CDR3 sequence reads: CAWSLPRFGYGYTF. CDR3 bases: TGTGCCTGGAGTCTCCCTCGTTTCGGCTATGGCTACACCTTC.

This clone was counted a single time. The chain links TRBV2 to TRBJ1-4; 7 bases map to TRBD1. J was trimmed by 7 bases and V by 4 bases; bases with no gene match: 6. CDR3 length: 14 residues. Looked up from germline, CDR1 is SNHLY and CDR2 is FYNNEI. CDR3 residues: CASSVWAGGEKLFF. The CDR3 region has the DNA TGTGCCAGCAGTGTTTGGGCAGGGGGTGAAAAACTGTTTTTT.

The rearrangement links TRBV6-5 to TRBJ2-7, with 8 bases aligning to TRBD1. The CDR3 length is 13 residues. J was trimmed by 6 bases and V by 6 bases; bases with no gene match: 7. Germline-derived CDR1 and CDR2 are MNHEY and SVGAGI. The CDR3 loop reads CASSPQGDGEQYF. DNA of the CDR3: TGTGCCAGCAGCCCACAGGGGGATGGCGAGCAGTACTTC.

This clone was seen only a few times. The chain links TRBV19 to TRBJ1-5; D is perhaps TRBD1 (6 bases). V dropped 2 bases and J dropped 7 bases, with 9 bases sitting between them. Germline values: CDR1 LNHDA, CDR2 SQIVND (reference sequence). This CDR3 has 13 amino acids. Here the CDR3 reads CASSIMGGQPQHF. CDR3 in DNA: TGTGCCAGTAGTATAATGGGGGGCCAGCCCCAGCATTTT.

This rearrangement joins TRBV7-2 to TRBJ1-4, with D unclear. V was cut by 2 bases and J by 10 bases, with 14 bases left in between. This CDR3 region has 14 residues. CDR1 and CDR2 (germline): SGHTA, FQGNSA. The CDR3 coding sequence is TGTGCCAGCAGCTTAAGCGGCGAGGTGGGAAAACTGTTTTTT. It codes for CASSLSGEVGKLFF.

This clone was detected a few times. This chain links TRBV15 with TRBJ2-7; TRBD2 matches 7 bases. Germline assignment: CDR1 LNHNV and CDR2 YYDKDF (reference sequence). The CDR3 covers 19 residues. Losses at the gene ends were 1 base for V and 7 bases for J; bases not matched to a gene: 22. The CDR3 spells CATSRGGMGTGGGPEEQYV. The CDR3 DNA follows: TGTGCCACCAGCAGAGGCGGCATGGGTACGGGCGGGGGACCCGAGGAGCAGTACGTC.

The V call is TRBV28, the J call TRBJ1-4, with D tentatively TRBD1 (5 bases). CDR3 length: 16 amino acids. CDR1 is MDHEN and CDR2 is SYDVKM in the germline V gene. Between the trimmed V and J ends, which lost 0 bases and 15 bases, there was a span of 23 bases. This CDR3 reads CASSLWIGEGREGVFF. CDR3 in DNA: TGTGCCAGCAGTTTATGGATCGGAGAGGGCAGAGAAGGGGTGTTTTTT.

This chain's CDR3 is CASSIRPGENTEAFF. CDR3 nucleotides: TGTGCCAGTAGTATACGTCCAGGGGAGAACACTGAAGCTTTCTTT. The rearrangement joins TRBV19 to TRBJ1-1, with D maybe TRBD1 (6 bases). The CDR3 covers 15 residues. Between the trimmed V and J ends, which lost 2 bases and 1 base, there was a span of 11 bases. Germline-derived CDR1 and CDR2 are LNHDA and SQIVND (reference sequence).

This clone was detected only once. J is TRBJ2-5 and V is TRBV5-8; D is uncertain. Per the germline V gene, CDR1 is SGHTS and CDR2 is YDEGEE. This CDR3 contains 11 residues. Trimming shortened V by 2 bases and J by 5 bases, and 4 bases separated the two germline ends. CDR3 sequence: CASSFPETQYF. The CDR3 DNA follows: TGTGCCAGCAGCTTCCCTGAGACCCAGTACTTC.

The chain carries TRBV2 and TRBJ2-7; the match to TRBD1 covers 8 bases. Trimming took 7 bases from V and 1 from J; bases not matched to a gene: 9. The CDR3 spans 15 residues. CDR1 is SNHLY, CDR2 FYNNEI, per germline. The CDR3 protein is CASMRPDRASYEQYF. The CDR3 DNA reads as TGTGCCAGCATGAGACCGGACAGGGCGTCCTACGAGCAGTACTTC.

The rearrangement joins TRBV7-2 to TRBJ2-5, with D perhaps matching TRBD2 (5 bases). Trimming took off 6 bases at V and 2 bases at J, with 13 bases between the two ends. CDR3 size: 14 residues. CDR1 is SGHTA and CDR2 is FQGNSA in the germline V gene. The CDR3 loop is CASSFRRQQETQYF. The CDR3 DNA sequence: TGTGCCAGCAGTTTTAGGAGGCAACAAGAGACCCAGTACTTC.

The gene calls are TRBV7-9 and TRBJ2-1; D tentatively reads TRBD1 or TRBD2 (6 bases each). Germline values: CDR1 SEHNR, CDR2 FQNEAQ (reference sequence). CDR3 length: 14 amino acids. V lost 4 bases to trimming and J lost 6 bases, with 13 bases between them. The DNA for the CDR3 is TGTGCCAGCAGCTCCAACAAGGGGGGCAATGAGCAGTTCTTC. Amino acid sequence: CASSSNKGGNEQFF.